The entry below gives a single T cell receptor beta chain sequence along with its context. This clonotype was counted a few times. No cognate antigen has been identified for it. Per-base qualities were not stored, and no clone one base away is much larger. The library relied on UMI-ligation and nested PCR. The beta constant-region primer consisted of an equimolar mixture of two oligonucleotides that together covered TRBC1 and TRBC2. The ligated cDNA went through four rounds of PCR with nested alpha and beta constant-region primers together with the SP2 primer. A single-stranded oligonucleotide carrying the SP2 primer and a 12-nucleotide UMI was ligated to the 3' end of the cDNA by T4 RNA ligase 1. Incubation of the ligation reaction was carried out at 16 degrees C for roughly 18-24 hours. PCR2 was typically performed as a SYBR Green qPCR and was stopped at a predetermined threshold so that over-amplification was prevented. All purifications after the first were performed with Agencourt AMPure XP magnetic beads. Libraries were quantified by Qubit and checked on a TapeStation, with a main peak expected near 650 bp. Pooled libraries were sequenced on an Illumina MiSeq using v2 2x251 paired-end kits, and typically 1-2 million reads were obtained per sample. Libraries were pooled at around 4 nM per sample, and 5-7% PhiX was added to improve cluster recognition. The published analysis was carried out like this. V and J genes were assigned to Demultiplexor-processed FASTQ reads by Decombinator through tag matching, with a single base-pair mismatch being allowed. Collapsinator used UMIs to correct both sequencing errors and frequency errors arising from PCR heterogeneity. TCRs were translated and CDR3s were extracted from the conserved cysteine to the FGXG phenylalanine by CDR3Translator, with non-productive sequences being flagged. Gini, Shannon entropy and inverse Simpson indices were computed after subsampling the repertoires to the same number of UMI-defined TCRs. Within the linear range, a power law was fitted by maximum likelihood to the distributions of clonotype abundance. On one naive CD8 sample, the pipeline and MIGEC gave similar UMI counts, unique TCR numbers and clonal distributions. One analysis removed from the naive repertoire any naive TCRs that were also found in any memory subset from the same donor. The repertoires were searched for 6,000 to 9,500 CMV-associated CDR3 sequences that had been compiled from VDJdb and a published dataset. TCRdb reworked the public reads: Q25 trimming with fastp, MiXCR clone assembly, productive beta chains retained. All rows with the same CDR3 protein become a single entry with the most common DNA and genes. The V and J calls shown here were made by TCRdb, not taken from the authors' results. Present in this sample are over 110,000 distinct CDR3 sequences, approximately 18% of which were seen just once. Of the sample, 0.6% to 0.7% is held by the ten largest clones.

The sample comes from a study of naive and memory T cell subsets (dated by TCRdb to the late 2010s). As for the study more broadly: The study applied an open-source, UMI-based TCR alpha and beta sequencing pipeline to sorted naive and memory peripheral blood T cell subsets. The functional CMV T cell responses agreed completely with IgG serology results. RNA was DNase-treated and reverse transcribed with TCR constant-region primers, mostly using SuperScript III. Study-wide findings and limitations: In both CD4 and CD8 cells, going from naive through CM, EM and EMRA, the Gini index went up while Shannon and inverse Simpson diversity went down. The repertoire findings for the naive and memory subsets could not be validated against a ground truth, as none was available. RNA-based TCR counts may be influenced by expression changes linked to T cell activation and differentiation. TCR abundance followed a power law whose exponent differed between naive and memory subsets but was consistent across the three individuals. Once error correction was done, more than 90% of naive TCR sequences showed up just once, which made the naive abundance distributions much steeper than those of the memory subsets. A few larger clonotypes were present in naive repertoires, especially CD8 naive repertoires, and these clonotypes were possibly memory cells re-expressing CD45RA. Each clonotype was defined as a single alpha or beta chain sequence rather than as a paired alpha/beta receptor.

V and J are truncated by 5 bases and 0 bases respectively, leaving an intervening sequence of 9 bases. There are 14 amino acids in the CDR3, from cysteine to phenylalanine inclusive. Only the CDR3 DNA is retained, 42 bases long and in frame from the first base. Looking up the germline V gene (reference sequence) yields CDR1 MNHEY and CDR2 SMNVEV. Separate amplification of TCR alpha and beta chain libraries was performed from the second PCR step onward. CMV status of each donor was established by measuring IFNgamma production from CD4+ T cells after fresh PBMCs were stimulated overnight with CMV viral lysate. Using Miltenyi beads, CD4 T cells were first positively selected, and CD8 T cells were then positively selected from the CD4-negative fraction. Cells were stained for CD3, CD4, CD8, CD45RA, CD27 and a live/dead dye and were sorted on a BD Aria II into four subsets based on CD45RA and CD27. Blood came from three healthy volunteers, each fractionated into CD4 and CD8 T cells and then into four differentiation subsets. Roughly 0.13 L of peripheral blood was collected from each donor, and PBMC were isolated by Ficoll-Paque PLUS density-gradient centrifugation. After sorting, cells were lysed in RLT buffer, RNA was extracted using a Qiagen RNeasy kit, and the extracted RNA was stored at -80 degrees C.

The sample taken for sequencing was naive CD8+ T cells from blood. What this sample's cell subset or site label stands for: naive T cells, CD45RA high CD27+. This chain is built from TRBV27 and TRBJ2-3; 6 matching bases give a weak D call of TRBD2. The TCR sequence derives from a human donor in good health. The CDR3 protein is CASSHGTSTDTQYF. The sequenced DNA: TGTGCCAGCAGTCACGGGACTAGCACAGATACGCAGTATTTT.